The T cell receptor (beta chain) described here comes from a study of blood T cell repertoires in COVID-19. Across the whole study: Specimens from acute and convalescent COVID-19 originated in the United States, Italy and Spain. T cells, B-cell-depleted T cells, or PBMCs supplied cDNA or gDNA.

Followed over time, Seattle patients had been enrolled while infection was active. Germline CDR1 MGHRA, CDR2 YSYEKL. V trimming: 5 bases; J trimming: 5 bases; junction bases outside the gene matches: 10. The CDR3 is 16 amino acids. As originally analysed: Estimated nucleated cell counts came from reference gene primer amplification. Measured with immunoSEQ multiplex PCR; TCRdb has only the in-frame clones, and not every one. V and J calls and clone size are those listed in that table; D and trimming were worked out from the DNA. The repertoire has about 92,000 clones, around nine tenths of them found once; the top ten carry 15% to 20%.

This TCR came from a woman aged 60-70 years with COVID-19, enrolled during active disease. The chain uses TRBV4-1 and TRBJ2-1; TRBD2 aligns across 9 bases. Input material: peripheral blood. For the CDR3, the DNA is TGCGCCAGCAGCTGGGGTCTAGCGGGGACCAACAATGAGCAGTTCTTC. It is translated as CASSWGLAGTNNEQFF.